Listed below are T cell receptor beta chains from one sample, sequenced in a study of blood T cells in healthy people across ages. From the 5' RACE reads, TCRdb called clonotypes with MiXCR, one entry per CDR3 protein. The data contain about 730,000 distinct CDR3 sequences, about 42% of them seen just once; the ten biggest clones take up more than 20%. Sequenced sample: blood. Receptor source: an older woman in good health. CDR3s leave out the opening cysteine and the closing phenylalanine or tryptophan.

ASSLDEGGPEAF	TRBV7-9	TRBJ1-1
ASNLRTGNTEAF	TRBV4-2	TRBJ1-1
ASSVGPGLAGEDTQY	TRBV9	TRBJ2-3
ASSRVQKDTQY	TRBV10-2	TRBJ2-3
ASSRNTGETQY	TRBV3-1	TRBJ2-5
ASSLVLAGAPGTQY	TRBV12-3/TRBV12-4	TRBJ2-5
AIWTGNTEAF	TRBV10-3	TRBJ1-1
ASSPRQGVYNEQY	TRBV18	TRBJ2-7
ASSLVLREDNEQF	TRBV11-3	TRBJ2-1
ASSFFRLPDDYEQY	TRBV28	TRBJ2-7
ASSLSGGHSSGDEQF	TRBV9	TRBJ2-1
ASSLGGSEADTQY	TRBV5-1	TRBJ2-3
SAATRDSHSTDTQY	TRBV20-1	TRBJ2-3
VSSQRGASGNTDTQY	TRBV4-3	TRBJ2-3
ASSLGRGGQDTQY	TRBV7-3	TRBJ2-3
ASSQEFQGRDKLF	TRBV4-2	TRBJ1-4
ASSFSGGEQPQH	TRBV5-1	TRBJ1-5
SVETGSQF	TRBV29-1	TRBJ2-1
ASSREAGGTGDEQY	TRBV4-3	TRBJ2-7
ASSRILTGVVTQY	TRBV7-9	TRBJ2-5
ASSSHRDRGFTEAF	TRBV7-9	TRBJ1-1
ASSKWLREPSSDTQY	TRBV5-4	TRBJ2-3
ATETAGYEQY	TRBV10-3	TRBJ2-7
ASSYDRAEGSKNIQY	TRBV6-2/TRBV6-3	TRBJ2-4
SASPGGPRDGYT	TRBV20-1	TRBJ1-2
ASSRTGEGEQY	TRBV19	TRBJ2-7
ASSPATSAGETQY	TRBV25-1	TRBJ2-5
ASSFLAGAGFFGYT	TRBV7-8	TRBJ1-2
ASSQDLAGSTDTQY	TRBV4-3	TRBJ2-3
ASRKLPGTTGYNEQF	TRBV6-2/TRBV6-3	TRBJ2-1
GGRGGKNIQY	TRBV6-1	TRBJ2-4
ANSGLVGGLGEQY	TRBV12-3/TRBV12-4	-
ASSLNGGEETQY	TRBV7-3	TRBJ2-5
ASSPGTGAGEQF	TRBV13	TRBJ2-1
ASSGTGTGVIEAF	TRBV7-2	TRBJ1-1
ASSSTVVKNTEAF	TRBV5-1	TRBJ1-1
ASSPGLAGGMTDTQY	TRBV11-2	TRBJ2-3
ASSPMDRGTYEQY	TRBV11-1	TRBJ2-7
ASSIRQGGYSPLH	TRBV11-2	TRBJ1-6
ASSLGGVGSYNEQF	TRBV28	TRBJ2-1
ASSVEVNPSEQY	TRBV6-1	TRBJ2-7
ASSLRSEREGNEQY	TRBV7-9	TRBJ2-5
ASSPGEDEAF	TRBV18	TRBJ1-1
ASSLGGQAYGYT	TRBV12-3/TRBV12-4	TRBJ1-2
SARDLTSAPYEQY	TRBV20-1	TRBJ2-7
ASSKPSGIYNEQF	TRBV11-1	TRBJ2-1
ASSLGGLAGDYEQF	TRBV7-6	TRBJ2-1
ASSSEWAPGANVLT	TRBV27	TRBJ2-6